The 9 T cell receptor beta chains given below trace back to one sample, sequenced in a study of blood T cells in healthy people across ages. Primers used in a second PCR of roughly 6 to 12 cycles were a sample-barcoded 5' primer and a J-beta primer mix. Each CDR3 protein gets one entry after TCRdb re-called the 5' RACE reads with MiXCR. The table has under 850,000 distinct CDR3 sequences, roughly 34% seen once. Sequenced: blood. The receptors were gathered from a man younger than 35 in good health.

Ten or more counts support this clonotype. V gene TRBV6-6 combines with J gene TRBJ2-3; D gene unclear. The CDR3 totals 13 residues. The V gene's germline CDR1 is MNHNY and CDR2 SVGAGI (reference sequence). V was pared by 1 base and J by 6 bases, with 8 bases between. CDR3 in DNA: TGTGCCAGCAGTTACTTACGGGCTGATACGCAGTATTTT. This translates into CASSYLRADTQYF.

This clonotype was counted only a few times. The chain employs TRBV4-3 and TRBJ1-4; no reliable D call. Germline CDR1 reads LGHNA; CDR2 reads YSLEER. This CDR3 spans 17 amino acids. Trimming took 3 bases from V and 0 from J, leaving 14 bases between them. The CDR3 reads CASSQASPHATNEKLFF. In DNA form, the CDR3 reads TGCGCCAGCAGCCAGGCATCGCCGCATGCAACTAATGAAAAACTGTTTTTT.

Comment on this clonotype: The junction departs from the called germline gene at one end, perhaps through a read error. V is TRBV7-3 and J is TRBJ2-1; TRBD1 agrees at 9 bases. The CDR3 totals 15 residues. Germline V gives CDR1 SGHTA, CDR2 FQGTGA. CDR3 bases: TGTACCAGCAGCCTCCTGGGACAGGGAACGGATGATCAGTTCTTC. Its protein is CTSSLLGQGTDDQFF.

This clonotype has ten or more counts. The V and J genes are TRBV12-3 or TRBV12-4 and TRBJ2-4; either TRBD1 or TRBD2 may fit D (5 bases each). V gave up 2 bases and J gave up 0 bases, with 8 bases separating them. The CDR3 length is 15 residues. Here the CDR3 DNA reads TGTGCCAGCAGTTTACAGGGAGTAGCCAAAAACATTCAGTACTTC. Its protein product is CASSLQGVAKNIQYF.

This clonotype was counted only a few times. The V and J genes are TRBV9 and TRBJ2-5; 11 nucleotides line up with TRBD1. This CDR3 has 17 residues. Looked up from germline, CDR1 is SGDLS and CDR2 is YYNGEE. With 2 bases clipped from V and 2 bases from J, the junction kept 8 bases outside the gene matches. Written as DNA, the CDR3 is TGTGCCAGCAGCGTGGCGGGACAGGGGGAATTGCAAGAGACCCAGTACTTC. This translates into CASSVAGQGELQETQYF.

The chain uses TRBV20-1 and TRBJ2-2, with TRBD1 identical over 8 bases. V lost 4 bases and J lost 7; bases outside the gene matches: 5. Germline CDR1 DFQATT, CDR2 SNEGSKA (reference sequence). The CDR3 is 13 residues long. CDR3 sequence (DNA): TGCAGTGCTAAGACAGGGGCGAGCGGGGAGCTGTTTTTT. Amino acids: CSAKTGASGELFF.

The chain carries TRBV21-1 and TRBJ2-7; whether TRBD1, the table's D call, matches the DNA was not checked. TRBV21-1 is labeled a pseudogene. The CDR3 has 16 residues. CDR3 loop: CASSPPGGSPTYEQYF. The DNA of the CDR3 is TGTGCCAGCAGCCCCCCTGGAGGGTCGCCAACCTACGAGCAGTACTTC.

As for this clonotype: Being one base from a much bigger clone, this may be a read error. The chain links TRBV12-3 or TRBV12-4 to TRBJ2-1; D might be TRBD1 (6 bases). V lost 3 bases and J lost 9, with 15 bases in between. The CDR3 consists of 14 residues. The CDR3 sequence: CASSFPLADSEQFF. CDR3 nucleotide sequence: TGTGCCAGCAGTTTCCCCCTCGCGGACAGTGAGCAGTTCTTC.

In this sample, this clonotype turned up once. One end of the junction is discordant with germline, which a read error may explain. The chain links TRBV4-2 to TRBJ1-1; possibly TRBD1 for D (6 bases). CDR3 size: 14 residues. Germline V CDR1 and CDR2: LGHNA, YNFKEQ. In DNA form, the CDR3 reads TGTGCCGGCAGCGACGACAGGACGAATTCTGAAGCTTTCTTT. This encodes CAGSDDRTNSEAFF.